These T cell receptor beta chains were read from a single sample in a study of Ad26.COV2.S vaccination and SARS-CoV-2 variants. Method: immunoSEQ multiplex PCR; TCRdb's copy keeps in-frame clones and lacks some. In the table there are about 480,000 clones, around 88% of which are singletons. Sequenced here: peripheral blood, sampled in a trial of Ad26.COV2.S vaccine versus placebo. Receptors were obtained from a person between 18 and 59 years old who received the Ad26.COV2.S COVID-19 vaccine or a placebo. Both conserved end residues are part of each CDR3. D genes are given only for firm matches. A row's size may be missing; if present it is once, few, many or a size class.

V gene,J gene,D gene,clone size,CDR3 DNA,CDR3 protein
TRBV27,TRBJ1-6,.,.,TGTGCCAGCAAACTCTGGGGTACGCCGACACCCCTCCACTTT,CASKLWGTPTPLHF
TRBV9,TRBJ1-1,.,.,TGTGCCAGCAGCGTGGGGGGGCAGTTCACTGAAGCTTTCTTT,CASSVGGQFTEAFF
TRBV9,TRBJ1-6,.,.,TGTGCCAGCAGCGGGAAGGACAGTATTGAACCCCTCCACTTT,CASSGKDSIEPLHF
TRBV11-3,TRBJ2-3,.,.,TGTGCCAGCAGCCCCGGCGGCGCAGATACGCAGTATTTT,CASSPGGADTQYF
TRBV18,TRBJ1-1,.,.,TGTGCCAGCTCACCGTGGCCGGGGATAAACACTGAAGCTTTCTTT,CASSPWPGINTEAFF
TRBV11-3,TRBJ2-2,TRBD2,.,TGTGCCAGCAGCTTAGATCTGGGACTAGCGGGAGTTGGTACCGGGGAGCTGTTTTTT,CASSLDLGLAGVGTGELFF
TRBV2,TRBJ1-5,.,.,TGTGCCAGCGTGGCGGTCGAGAATCAGCCCCAGCATTTT,CASVAVENQPQHF
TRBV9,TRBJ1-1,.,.,TGTGCCAGCAGCGTAGGAGGTATGGACACTGAAGCTTTCTTT,CASSVGGMDTEAFF
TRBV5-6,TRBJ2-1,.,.,TGTGCCAGCAGCTTGGCCGATCTCCTGGGGGATGAGCAGTTCTTC,CASSLADLLGDEQFF
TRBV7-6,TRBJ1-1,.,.,TGTGCCAGCAGCTTACTCGCTGAAGCTTTCTTT,CASSLLAEAFF
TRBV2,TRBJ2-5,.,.,TGTGCCAGCAGTGGTCGGTTGGGGGGAGAGACCCAGTACTTC,CASSGRLGGETQYF
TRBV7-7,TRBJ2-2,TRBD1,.,TGTGCCAGCAGCTTAGGACAGGGGATTAACACCGGGGAGCTGTTTTTT,CASSLGQGINTGELFF
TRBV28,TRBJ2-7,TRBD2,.,TGTGCCAGCAGTTCCCTGGGACTAGCGGCCTACGAGCAGTACTTC,CASSSLGLAAYEQYF
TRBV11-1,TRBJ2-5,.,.,TGTGCCAGCAGCTTAGCGGGGAACCAAGAGACCCAGTACTTC,CASSLAGNQETQYF
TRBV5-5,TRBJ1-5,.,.,TGTGCCAGCAGTCGCGCGGGTAGCAATCAGCCCCAGCATTTT,CASSRAGSNQPQHF
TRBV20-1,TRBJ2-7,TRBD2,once,TGCAGTGCTAGTTGGGACTACCCTTCCTACGAGCAGTACTTC,CSASWDYPSYEQYF
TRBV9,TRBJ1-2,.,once,TGTGCCAGCAGCTCAGAGGGTACACGGGGGATGCGTTATGGCTACACCTTC,CASSSEGTRGMRYGYTF
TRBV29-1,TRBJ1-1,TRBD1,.,TGCAGCGCCGGACAGGGGAACACTGAAGCTTTCTTT,CSAGQGNTEAFF
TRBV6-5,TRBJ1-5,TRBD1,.,TGTGCCAGCGGACAGGGAACGAATAACCCCCAGCATTTT,CASGQGTNNPQHF
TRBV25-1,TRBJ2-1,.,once,TGTGCCAGCAGTGAATTGGCTCACAATGAGCAGTTCTTC,CASSELAHNEQFF
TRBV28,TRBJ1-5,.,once,TGTGCCAGCAGTTTACAGGGGAGTCAGCCCCAGCATTTT,CASSLQGSQPQHF
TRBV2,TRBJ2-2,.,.,TGTGCCAGCAGTGCACGCTTGGGGGAGCTGTTTTTT,CASSARLGELFF
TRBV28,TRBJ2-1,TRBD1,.,TGTGCCAGCAGTCACCCGGGACAGGGGACGGATGAGCAGTTCTTC,CASSHPGQGTDEQFF
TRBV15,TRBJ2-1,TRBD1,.,TGTGCCACCAGCAGAGATAGGACAGGAGGCGATGAGCAGTTCTTC,CATSRDRTGGDEQFF
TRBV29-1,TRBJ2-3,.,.,TGCAGCGTTGACAGACAGGAGCGAAGCACAGATACGCAGTATTTT,CSVDRQERSTDTQYF
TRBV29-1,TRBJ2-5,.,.,TGCAGCGTTGAAGCACCCGCTATAGAGACCCAGTACTTC,CSVEAPAIETQYF
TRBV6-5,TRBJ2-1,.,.,TGTGCCTCCTCAAGAGCCAACAATGAGCAGTTCTTC,CASSRANNEQFF
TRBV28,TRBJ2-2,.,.,TGTGCCAGCAGATATAGCGGGAACACCGGGGAGCTGTTTTTT,CASRYSGNTGELFF